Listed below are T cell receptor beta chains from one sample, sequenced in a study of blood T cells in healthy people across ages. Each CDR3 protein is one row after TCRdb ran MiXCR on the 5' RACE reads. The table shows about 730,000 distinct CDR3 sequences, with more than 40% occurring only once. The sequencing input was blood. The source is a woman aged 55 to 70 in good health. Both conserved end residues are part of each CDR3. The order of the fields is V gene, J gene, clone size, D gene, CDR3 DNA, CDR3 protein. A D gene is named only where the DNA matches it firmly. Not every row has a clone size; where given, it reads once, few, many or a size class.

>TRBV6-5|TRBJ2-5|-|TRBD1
TGTGCCAGCAACCTAAACAGGGGGCGCTTAAACGGGACCCAGTACTTC
CASNLNRGRLNGTQYF
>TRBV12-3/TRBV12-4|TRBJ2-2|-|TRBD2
TGTGCCAGCAGTCCCGCGGGAGGGACCGGGGAGCTGTTTTTT
CASSPAGGTGELFF
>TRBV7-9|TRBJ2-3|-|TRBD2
TGTGCCAGCAGCGGGCCTAGCGGGAGAGTCGCAGATACGCAGTATTTT
CASSGPSGRVADTQYF
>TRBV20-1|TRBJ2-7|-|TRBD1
TGCAGTGCCGCTGAGGGACAGGCGGTCTACGAGCAGTACTTC
CSAAEGQAVYEQYF
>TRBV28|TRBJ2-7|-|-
TGTGCCAGCACGCGGGCGGCTTCCTACGAGCAGTACTTC
CASTRAASYEQYF
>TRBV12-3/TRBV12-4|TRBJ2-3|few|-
TGTGCCAGCAGTCCCTTGATCGGGCCTCCGCCTGGGACAGATACGCAGTATTTT
CASSPLIGPPPGTDTQYF
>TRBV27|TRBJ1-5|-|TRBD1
TGTGCCAGCAGTCGACAGGGACAATATCAGCCCCAGCATTTT
CASSRQGQYQPQHF
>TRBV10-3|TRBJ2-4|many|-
TGTGCCATCAGTGATGGGACACTAGCCAAAAACATTCAGTACTTC
CAISDGTLAKNIQYF
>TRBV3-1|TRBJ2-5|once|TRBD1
TGTGCCAGCAGCCAAGATGGGACAGGCTTATGGGAGCAGTACTTC
CASSQDGTGLWEQYF
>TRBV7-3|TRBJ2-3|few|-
TGTGCCAGCAGCTTAAGCATGTACACAGATACGCAGTATTTT
CASSLSMYTDTQYF
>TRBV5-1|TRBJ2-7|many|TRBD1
TGCGCCAGCAGCTTAGAGACAGGGCACTCCTACGAGCAGTACTTC
CASSLETGHSYEQYF
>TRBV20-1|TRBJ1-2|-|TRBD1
TGCAGTGCAAATATCCCGGGACAGGGGGCGCGGGGCTACACCTTC
CSANIPGQGARGYTF
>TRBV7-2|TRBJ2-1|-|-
TGTGCCAGCAGCTTTGGGACTTCATTCAATGAGCAGTTCTTC
CASSFGTSFNEQFF
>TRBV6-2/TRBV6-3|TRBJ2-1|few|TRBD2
TGTGCCAGCAAAAAAGGAACTAGCGGTGCAAGCAATGAGCAGTTCTTC
CASKKGTSGASNEQFF
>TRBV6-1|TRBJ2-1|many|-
TGTGCCAGCAGTGAAGGAGGACTACGGGAGTTCTTC
CASSEGGLREFF
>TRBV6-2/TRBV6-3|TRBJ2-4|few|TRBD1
TGTGCCAGCAGTTACATGGACAGGGCGAACATTCAGTACTTC
CASSYMDRANIQYF
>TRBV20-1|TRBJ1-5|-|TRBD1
TGCAGTGCTAGGGGTACAGGGGGTAGCAATCAGCCCCAGCATTTT
CSARGTGGSNQPQHF
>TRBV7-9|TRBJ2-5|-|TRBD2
TGTGCCAGCAGCTTAGCGCGACTAGCGGGAGGGCCAAACTACAATGAGCAGTACTTC
CASSLARLAGGPNYNEQYF
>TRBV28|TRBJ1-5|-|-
TGTGCCAGCAGTCACAGGTTCAGCAATCAGCCCCAGCATTTT
CASSHRFSNQPQHF
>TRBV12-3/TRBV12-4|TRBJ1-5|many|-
TGTGCCAGCAGTTTAATGGGGGGGCATCAGCCCCAGCATTTT
CASSLMGGHQPQHF
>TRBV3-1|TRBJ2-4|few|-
TGTGCCAGCAGCCAAGACGCAGGATCTACAATTCAGTACTTC
CASSQDAGSTIQYF
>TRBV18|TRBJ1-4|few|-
TGTGCCAGCTCACCATCTGGGTCGGGTGAAAAACTGTTTTTT
CASSPSGSGEKLFF
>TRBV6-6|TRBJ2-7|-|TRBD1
TGTGCCAGCACCCCGACAGGGTACAATGAGCAGTACTTC
CASTPTGYNEQYF
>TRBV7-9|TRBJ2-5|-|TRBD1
TGTGCCAGCTCCCTAACCGGGACAGGGGGAGAGACCCAGTACTTC
CASSLTGTGGETQYF
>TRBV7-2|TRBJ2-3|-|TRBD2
TGTGCCAGCAGCACCGGCGGGGGAGGGACAGATACGCAGTATTTT
CASSTGGGGTDTQYF
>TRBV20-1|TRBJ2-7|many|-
TGCAGTGCCTCCGGGGTCTACGAGCAGTACTTC
CSASGVYEQYF
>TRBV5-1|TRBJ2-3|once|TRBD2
TGCGCCAGCAGCACGGGACTAGCGGGAGGGCCTGGCACAGATACGCAGTATTTT
CASSTGLAGGPGTDTQYF
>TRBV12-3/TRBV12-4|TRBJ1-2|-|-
TGTGCCAGCAGTTTAGGGCAGATCAGCTACACCTTC
CASSLGQISYTF
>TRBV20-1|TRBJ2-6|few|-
TGCAGTGCTAGGACCATTTCGGCAGGGGCCAACGTCCTGACTTTC
CSARTISAGANVLTF
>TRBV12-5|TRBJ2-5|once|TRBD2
TGTGCTAGTGGTTTGAACAGCGGGAGTAGGTGGGTGCAGTACTTC
CASGLNSGSRWVQYF
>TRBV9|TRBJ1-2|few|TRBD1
TGTGCCAGCAGCCGGGACAGGGTTGGTGGCTACACCTTC
CASSRDRVGGYTF
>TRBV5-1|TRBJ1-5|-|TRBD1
TGCGCCAGCAGCATGGTGAAAAAACTGGGACAGGGGGCTGGCAATCAGCCCCAGCATTTT
CASSMVKKLGQGAGNQPQHF
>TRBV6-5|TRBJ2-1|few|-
TGTGCCAGCAGCCTAGACTTGGGAGGTGTATATGAGCAGTTCTTC
CASSLDLGGVYEQFF
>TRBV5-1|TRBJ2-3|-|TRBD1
TGCGCCAGCAGCGGGACAGGGGGCGCCGGGCAGTATTTT
CASSGTGGAGQYF
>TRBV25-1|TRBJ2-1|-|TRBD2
TGTGCCAGCAGTCGGGACTATTGGCAGTTCTTC
CASSRDYWQFF
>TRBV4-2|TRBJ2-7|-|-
TGTGCCAGCAGCCAAGCCACTGGAGGACCCAGCTCCTACGAGCAGTACTTC
CASSQATGGPSSYEQYF
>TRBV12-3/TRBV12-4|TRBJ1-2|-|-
TGTGCCAGCAGCCTGACAGAGACTAACGGCTACACCTTC
CASSLTETNGYTF
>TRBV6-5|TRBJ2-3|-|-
TGTGCCAGCAGTAGGGACCGCGCTCCAGATACGCAGTATTTT
CASSRDRAPDTQYF
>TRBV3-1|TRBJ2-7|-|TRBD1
TGTGCCAGCAGCCGGGACAGGCCCGGCGAGCAGTACTTC
CASSRDRPGEQYF
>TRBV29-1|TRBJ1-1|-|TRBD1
TGCAGCGTGGAGCCCGACAGGGTAAGCACTGAAGCTTTCTTT
CSVEPDRVSTEAFF
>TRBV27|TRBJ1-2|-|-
TGTGCCAGCAGTTTATCGGGACTTGGTGGCTACACCTTC
CASSLSGLGGYTF
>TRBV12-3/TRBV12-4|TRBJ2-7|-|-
TGTGCCAGCACCTTTGGGCTAGCTGACTACGAGCAGTACTTC
CASTFGLADYEQYF
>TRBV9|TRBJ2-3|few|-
TGTGCCAGCAGCCCCCGGGGGCTCGATACGCAGTATTTT
CASSPRGLDTQYF
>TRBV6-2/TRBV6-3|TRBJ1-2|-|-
TGTGCCAGCAGCCTGGACAGTTACTATGGCTGCACCTTC
CASSLDSYYGCTF
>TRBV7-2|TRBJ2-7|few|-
TGTGCCAGCAGCTTAGAATTTAGCGGAGTCTACGAGCAGTACTTC
CASSLEFSGVYEQYF
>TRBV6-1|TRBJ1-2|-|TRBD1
TGTGCCAGCCCCAAGGTGGGGACAGGACCCTATGGCTACACCTTC
CASPKVGTGPYGYTF
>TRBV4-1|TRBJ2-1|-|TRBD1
TGCGCCAGCAGACCGGGACAGGGGTTTGAAGAGCAGTTCTTC
CASRPGQGFEEQFF
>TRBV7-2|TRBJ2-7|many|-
TGTGCCAGCAGCGAAAGGTCAGGGAATGAGCAGTACTTC
CASSERSGNEQYF
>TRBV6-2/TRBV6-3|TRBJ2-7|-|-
TGTGCCAGCAGTTACTCCCCCGGCAGGGCCACCTACGAGCAGTACTTC
CASSYSPGRATYEQYF
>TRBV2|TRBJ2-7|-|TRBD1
TGTGCCAGCAATCGACAGGGTTACGAGCAGTACTTC
CASNRQGYEQYF
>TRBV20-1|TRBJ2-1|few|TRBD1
TGCAGTGCTCCGCCGGGACAGGAGTCCTACAATGAGCAGTTCTTC
CSAPPGQESYNEQFF
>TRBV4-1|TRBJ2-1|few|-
TGCGCCAGCAGCCAAGATCAGGTACCCTACAATGAGCAGTTCTTC
CASSQDQVPYNEQFF
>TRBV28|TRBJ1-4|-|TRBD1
TGTGCCAGCAGTTTATCGACAGGGGGAGGTGAAAAACTGTTTTTT
CASSLSTGGGEKLFF
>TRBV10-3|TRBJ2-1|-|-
TGTGCCAGCAGTCCCACTGACAGTAATGAGCAGTTCTTC
CASSPTDSNEQFF
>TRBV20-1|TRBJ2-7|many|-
TGCAGTGTTGAGGGTTCCTACGAGCAGTACTTC
CSVEGSYEQYF
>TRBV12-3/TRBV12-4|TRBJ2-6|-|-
TGTGCCAGCAGTTTCTCCCGGGCCGGGGCCAACGTCCTGACTTTC
CASSFSRAGANVLTF
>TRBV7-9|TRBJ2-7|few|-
TGTGCCAGCACATCGGTCGGACGGGCTAACGACCCCTACGAGCAGTACTTC
CASTSVGRANDPYEQYF